Sequencing of this T cell receptor beta chain was carried out in a study of blood T cell repertoires in COVID-19. On the study more broadly: T cells, B-cell-depleted T cells, or PBMCs provided the cDNA or gDNA that served as material.

The protocol was immunoSEQ multiplex PCR, while the TCRdb copy is restricted to in-frame clones and leaves out a portion. The sample consists of roughly 330,000 clones, 86% of them appearing once. CDR3 size: 15 residues. V lost 3 bases and J lost 2, with 11 bases in between. Looked up from germline, CDR1 is LNHNV and CDR2 is YYDKDF (reference sequence). Turning to this clone: This sample includes further DNA sequences coding for the same CDR3.

The receptor comes from a woman between 18 and 29 years old who had recovered from COVID-19. The rearrangement links TRBV15 to TRBJ1-5, with D tentatively TRBD1 (5 bases). The sequenced sample was PBMCs or T cells enriched from blood (not recorded which). The CDR3 reads CATSRDLGGNQPQHF. In nucleotides, the CDR3 is TGTGCCACCAGCAGGGACCTAGGGGGCAATCAGCCCCAGCATTTT.